This TCR beta chain stems from a study of T-cell memory formation after mild COVID-19. Study details: In these data, TCR clusters were largely donor specific.

This CDR3 has 15 amino acids. Trimming took 4 bases from V and 4 from J, leaving 16 bases between them. Germline V CDR1 and CDR2: SGHDN, FVKESK. This clonotype was recorded a few times. Its antigen is unidentified. General study points: Pre-infection memory already had some responding clones, implying cross-reactive memory joined. Clones contracting day 15 to 85 were balanced CD4/CD8; later expanders leaned CD4+.

TCRdb re-analysed the 5' RACE reads in MiXCR, keeping a single row per CDR3 protein. Among 550,000 to 600,000 distinct CDR3 sequences listed, roughly 21% were seen once. This clonotype originated in an adult woman who had mild COVID-19 (a few samples of this study predate the infection). Cell type and time point are not known. Sequencing was performed on PBMCs or a T cell subset sorted from them (not recorded which). The chain has TRBV14 and TRBJ1-1; the D is unclear. CDR3 nucleotide sequence: TGTGCCAGCAGCCGGATATTAGGTGGGGTCACTGAAGCTTTCTTT. Translation: CASSRILGGVTEAFF.